This TCR beta chain was sequenced during a study of cytomegalovirus exposure and HLA in healthy donors. The study ran its PCR with 60 Vbeta and 13 Jbeta primers. The table came from immunoSEQ multiplex PCR; TCRdb's copy has only in-frame clones and leaves some out. The data hold a few hundred thousand clones, with about 90% observed a single time. CDR3 size: 13 residues. Germline V gene data show CDR1 as GTSNPN and CDR2 as SVGIG (reference sequence). V shed 4 bases and J 10 bases; nucleotides not matched to a gene: 3. This TCR was recovered from a girl aged 2-10 years in good health and CMV-seronegative. The chain employs TRBV30 and TRBJ1-6; 11 positions agree with TRBD1. The specimen was PBMCs. CDR3 amino acids: CAWTDRGQSPLHF. The CDR3 region has the DNA TGTGCCTGGACGGACAGGGGGCAATCACCCCTCCACTTT.